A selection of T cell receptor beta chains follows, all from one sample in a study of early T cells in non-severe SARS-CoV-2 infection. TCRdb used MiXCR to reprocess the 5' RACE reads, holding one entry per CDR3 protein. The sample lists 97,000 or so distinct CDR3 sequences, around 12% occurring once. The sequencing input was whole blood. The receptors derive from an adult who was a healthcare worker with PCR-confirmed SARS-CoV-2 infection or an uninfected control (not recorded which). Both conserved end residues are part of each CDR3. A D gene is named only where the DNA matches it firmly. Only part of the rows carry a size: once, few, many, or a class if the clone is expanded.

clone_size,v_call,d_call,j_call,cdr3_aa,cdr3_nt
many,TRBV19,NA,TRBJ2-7,CASRQGGEQYF,TGTGCCAGTAGGCAGGGCGGGGAGCAGTACTTC
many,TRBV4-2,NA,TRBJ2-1,CASSQVSEAGEQFF,TGTGCCAGCAGCCAAGTGTCGGAAGCCGGTGAGCAGTTCTTC
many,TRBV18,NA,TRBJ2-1,CASSPTGDNEQFF,TGTGCCAGCTCACCAACGGGAGACAATGAGCAGTTCTTC
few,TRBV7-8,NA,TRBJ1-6,CASSFSAISPLHF,TGTGCCAGCAGCTTTTCAGCGATTTCACCCCTCCACTTT
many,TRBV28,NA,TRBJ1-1,CASNGPGSTEAFF,TGTGCCAGCAATGGTCCAGGTAGCACTGAAGCTTTCTTT
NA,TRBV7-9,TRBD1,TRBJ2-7,CASSYAGGREQYF,TGTGCCAGCAGCTACGCAGGGGGCAGGGAGCAGTACTTC
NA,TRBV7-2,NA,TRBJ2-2,CASSLVGVPGELFF,TGTGCCAGCAGCTTAGTCGGGGTACCCGGGGAGCTGTTTTTT
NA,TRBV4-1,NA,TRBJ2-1,CASSQRNEQFF,TGCGCCAGCAGCCAGAGGAATGAGCAGTTCTTC
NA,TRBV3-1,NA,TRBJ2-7,CASSQVSHFSYEQYF,TGTGCCAGCAGCCAAGTTTCCCATTTCTCCTACGAGCAGTACTTC
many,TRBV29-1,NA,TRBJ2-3,CSVWVRSGPHDTQYF,TGCAGCGTGTGGGTCCGTTCAGGACCCCACGATACGCAGTATTTT